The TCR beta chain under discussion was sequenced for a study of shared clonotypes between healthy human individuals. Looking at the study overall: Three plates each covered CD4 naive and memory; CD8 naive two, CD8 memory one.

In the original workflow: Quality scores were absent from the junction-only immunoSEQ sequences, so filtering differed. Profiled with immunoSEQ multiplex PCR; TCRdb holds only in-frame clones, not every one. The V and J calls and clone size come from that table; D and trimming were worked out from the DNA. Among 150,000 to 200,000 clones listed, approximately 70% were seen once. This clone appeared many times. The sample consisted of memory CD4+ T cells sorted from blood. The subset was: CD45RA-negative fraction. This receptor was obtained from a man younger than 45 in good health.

The CDR3 region is CASSENSGSPDTQYF. CDR3 bases: TGTGCCAGCAGTGAAAATAGCGGGAGCCCAGATACGCAGTATTTT. The gene calls are TRBV9 and TRBJ2-3; 9 nucleotides line up with TRBD2. CDR3 length: 15 residues. V shed 5 bases, J shed 4 bases, and the junction held 8 bases outside the gene matches. CDR1 is SGDLS and CDR2 is YYNGEE in the germline V gene. The whole variable domain, filled in from reference TRBV9 and TRBJ2-3, reads DSGVTQTPKHLITATGQRVTLRCSPRSGDLSVYWYQQSLDQGLQFLIQYYNGEERAKGNILERFSAQQFPDLHSELNLSSLELGDSALYFCASSENSGSPDTQYFGPGTRLTVL.